The rows below give T cell receptor beta chains drawn from one sample of a study of blood T cell repertoires in COVID-19. Assay used: immunoSEQ multiplex PCR; TCRdb lists only in-frame clones, some missing. Among 20,000 or so clones listed, 87% were seen once. The sequencing input was peripheral blood. These receptors were obtained from a human donor with active COVID-19. The donor label of this sample is uncertain. CDR3s include the opening cysteine and the closing phenylalanine or tryptophan. D genes are given only for firm matches. Rows may omit the clone size; those that give it use once, few, many or a size class.

J gene	clone size	D gene	V gene	CDR3 protein
TRBJ2-7	-	TRBD2	TRBV28	CASRGPTSGGYEQYF
TRBJ2-1	-	TRBD2	TRBV30	CAWSASSSGRTYNEQFF
TRBJ2-7	-	TRBD1	TRBV6-5	CASSYSRQGDEQYF
TRBJ1-4	-	TRBD1	TRBV25-1	CASSELGWGQGSEKLFF
TRBJ2-1	-	-	TRBV2	CASSIYNEQFF
TRBJ2-7	-	-	TRBV9	CASSQGGSGDEQYF
TRBJ1-6	-	TRBD1	TRBV30	CALTGQGNSPLHF
TRBJ2-7	few	TRBD1	TRBV24-1	CATSASGTGAYEQYF
TRBJ1-4	-	-	TRBV19	CASSTRLTTNEKLFF
TRBJ1-5	-	TRBD1	TRBV7-2	CASSSRQGPQHF
TRBJ2-3	-	-	TRBV7-2	CASSLIARDTQYF
TRBJ1-1	-	TRBD1	TRBV9	CASSVGTGEGEAFF
TRBJ2-7	once	TRBD2	TRBV4-1	CASSPTSGPYEQYF
TRBJ1-2	-	-	TRBV20-1	CSARPGYGYTF
TRBJ1-5	-	-	TRBV4-1	CASSQDAGLSQPQHF
TRBJ1-1	-	-	TRBV14	CASSQGTNTEAFF
TRBJ2-7	once	TRBD1	TRBV7-8	CASSLDGQGIDEQYF
TRBJ2-7	-	TRBD1	TRBV7-2	CASTPTGTPYEQYF
TRBJ2-1	-	TRBD1	TRBV6-5	CASRPTGSDYNEQFF